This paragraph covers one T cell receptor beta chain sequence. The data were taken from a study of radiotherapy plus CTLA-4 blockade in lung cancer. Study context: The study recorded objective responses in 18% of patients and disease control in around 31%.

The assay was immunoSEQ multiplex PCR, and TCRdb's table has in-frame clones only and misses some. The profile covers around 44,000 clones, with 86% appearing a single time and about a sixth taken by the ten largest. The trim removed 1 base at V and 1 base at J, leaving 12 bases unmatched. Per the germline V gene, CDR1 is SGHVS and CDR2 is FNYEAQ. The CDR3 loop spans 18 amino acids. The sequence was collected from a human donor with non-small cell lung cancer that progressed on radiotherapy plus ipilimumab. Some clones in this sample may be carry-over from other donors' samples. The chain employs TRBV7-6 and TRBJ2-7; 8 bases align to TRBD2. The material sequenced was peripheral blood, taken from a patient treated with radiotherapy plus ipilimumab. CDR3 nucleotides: TGTGCCAGCAGCTTAGGGAGTGGGCCGGGCGGGGGGTCCTACGAGCAGTACTTC. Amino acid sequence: CASSLGSGPGGGSYEQYF.